Listed here are 7 T cell receptor beta chains from one sample, sequenced in a study of blood T cell repertoires in COVID-19. Clones were read by immunoSEQ multiplex PCR, and TCRdb kept only the in-frame ones, dropping some. The data show a few hundred thousand clones, 80% to 90% seen once. Sequenced sample: PBMCs or T cells enriched from blood (not recorded which). The origin of the receptors is a woman aged 25 to 45 who had recovered from COVID-19.

The genes are TRBV4-1 and TRBJ1-1; 9 nucleotides align to TRBD1. Germline V gene lookup returns CDR1 MGHRA and CDR2 YSYEKL. This CDR3 is 17 amino acids long. J lost 10 bases, V lost 3 bases, and 18 bases had no gene match. The CDR3 nucleotides read TGCGCCAGCAGCCAGTATTTGGGCCCGGGACAGGGTATGCGAGCTTTCTTT. Translation: CASSQYLGPGQGMRAFF.

The rearrangement uses TRBV11-2 and TRBJ2-3, with 7 positions matching TRBD2. The CDR3 loop spans 12 amino acids. J lost 14 bases, V lost 4 bases, and 9 bases had no gene match. The germline gives CDR1 SGHAT, CDR2 FQNNGV. CDR3 DNA: TGTGCCAGCAGCTCGACGGCCGGGAGGAGGTATTTT. Translating it yields CASSSTAGRRYF.

CDR3 sequence: CASSVARGHGYTF. The DNA for the CDR3 is TGTGCCAGCAGCGTCGCCAGGGGGCATGGCTACACCTTC. V and J are TRBV9 and TRBJ1-2; 8 bases map to TRBD1. Germline CDR1 is SGDLS and CDR2 is YYNGEE. The CDR3 has 13 amino acids. The ends lost 2 bases at V and 6 bases at J; junction bases unmatched: 3.

V is TRBV3-1 (or the pseudogene TRBV3-2) and J is TRBJ1-5; possible D gene TRBD1, 5 bases. The CDR3 runs to 13 residues. Germline CDR1 reads LGHDT; CDR2 reads YNNKEL (reference sequence). The germline V and J ends were trimmed by 3 bases and 12 bases, with 15 bases remaining between them. As DNA, the CDR3 is TGTGCCAGCAGCCACCCTGGGGGGGAGGTCCAGCATTTT. Protein sequence: CASSHPGGEVQHF.

The V and J genes are TRBV28 and TRBJ1-1; 8 positions agree with TRBD1. The length of the CDR3 is 15 residues. J was trimmed by 4 bases and V by 3 bases; bases with no gene match: 7. Germline assignment: CDR1 MDHEN and CDR2 SYDVKM. The CDR3 here is CASSFSDRVATEAFF. The CDR3 DNA follows: TGTGCCAGCAGTTTTTCGGACAGGGTTGCCACTGAAGCTTTCTTT.

This clone was observed a few times. The chain employs TRBV28 and TRBJ1-6; D call uncertain. The CDR3 is 16 residues long. CDR1 and CDR2 (germline): MDHEN, SYDVKM. Trimming left V 7 bases short and J 10 bases short, with 23 bases between. For the CDR3, the DNA is TGTGCCAGCACCATTGTAAGGCACCCGGCAGGATCACCCCTCCACTTT. Translated, it gives CASTIVRHPAGSPLHF.

The chain uses TRBV5-1 and TRBJ2-3; D uncertain. V lost 2 bases and J 0 bases, leaving 7 bases between the germline ends. Germline V gene lookup returns CDR1 SGHRS and CDR2 YFSETQ. The CDR3 spans 14 residues. The CDR3 sequence: CASSFSTSTDTQYF. The DNA for the CDR3 is TGCGCCAGCAGCTTCTCGACTAGCACAGATACGCAGTATTTT.